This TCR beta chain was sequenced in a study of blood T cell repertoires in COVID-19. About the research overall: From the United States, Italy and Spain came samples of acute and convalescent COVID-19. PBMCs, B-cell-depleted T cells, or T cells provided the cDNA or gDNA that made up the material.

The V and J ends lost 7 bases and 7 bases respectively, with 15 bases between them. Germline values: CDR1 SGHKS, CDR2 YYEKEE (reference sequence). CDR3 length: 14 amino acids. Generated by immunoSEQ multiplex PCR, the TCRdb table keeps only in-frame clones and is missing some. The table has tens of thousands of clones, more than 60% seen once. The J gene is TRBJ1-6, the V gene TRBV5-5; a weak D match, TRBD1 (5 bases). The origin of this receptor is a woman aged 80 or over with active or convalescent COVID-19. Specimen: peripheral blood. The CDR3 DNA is TGTGCCAGCTGGTGGACCCCAGGGAATTCACCCCTCCACTTT. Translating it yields CASWWTPGNSPLHF.